A selection of T cell receptor beta chains follows, all from one sample in a study of blood T cell repertoires in COVID-19. The method was immunoSEQ multiplex PCR; TCRdb's version includes in-frame clones alone and lacks a portion of them. Here the sample spans 250,000 to 300,000 clones, around 90% being singletons. Input material: PBMCs or T cells enriched from blood (not recorded which). Every receptor here comes from a young woman who had recovered from COVID-19. CDR3s include the opening cysteine and the closing phenylalanine or tryptophan. D genes are given only for firm matches. Size values are once, few and many counts, or a class for expanded clones, and some rows have none.

abundance,j_gene,v_gene,d_gene,CDR3aa,CDR3nt
NA,TRBJ2-5,TRBV7-2,NA,CASSPLSQETQYF,TGTGCCAGCAGCCCACTTTCGCAAGAGACCCAGTACTTC
NA,TRBJ2-7,TRBV2,NA,CASSAGNHPYEQYF,TGTGCCAGCAGTGCAGGGAACCATCCCTACGAGCAGTACTTC
NA,TRBJ1-6,TRBV10-3,NA,CAITPDSLSTPLHF,TGTGCCATCACCCCGGACAGTCTCTCCACACCCCTCCACTTT
NA,TRBJ1-1,TRBV19,NA,CASSLISGLTLRTEAFF,TGTGCCAGTAGTCTGATTTCGGGGTTAACCTTGCGGACTGAAGCTTTCTTT
NA,TRBJ2-3,TRBV2,TRBD2,CASEFKSLAGVGTQYF,TGTGCCAGCGAGTTTAAATCCCTAGCGGGAGTGGGTACGCAGTATTTT
NA,TRBJ1-6,TRBV28,NA,CASRLTGQHNSPLHF,TGTGCCAGCAGGTTAACCGGACAGCATAATTCACCCCTCCACTTT
NA,TRBJ2-3,TRBV7-3,TRBD1,CASSLTGGITDTQYF,TGTGCCAGCAGCTTAACAGGGGGCATAACAGATACGCAGTATTTT
NA,TRBJ1-1,TRBV4-3,TRBD1,CASSQVRGLGTEAFF,TGCGCCAGCAGCCAGGTCAGGGGGCTTGGCACTGAAGCTTTCTTT
few,TRBJ1-5,TRBV3-1/TRBV3-2,NA,CASSQCGRGRGNQPQHF,TGTGCCAGCAGCCAATGTGGTAGGGGCCGGGGCAATCAGCCCCAGCATTTT
once,TRBJ2-7,TRBV11-3,NA,CASSLEPPGQWPDYEQYF,TGTGCCAGCAGCTTAGAGCCCCCCGGACAGTGGCCGGACTACGAGCAGTACTTC
NA,TRBJ2-3,TRBV10-3,NA,CALGTGATDTQYF,TGTGCCCTCGGGACGGGAGCCACAGATACGCAGTATTTT
NA,TRBJ2-3,TRBV14,NA,CASSPYYLITSTDTQYF,TGTGCCAGCAGCCCATATTATCTGATTACTAGCACAGATACGCAGTATTTT
once,TRBJ2-2,TRBV9,TRBD2,CASSVGTSGSTGELFF,TGTGCCAGCAGCGTCGGGACTAGCGGTAGCACCGGGGAGCTGTTTTTT
NA,TRBJ1-1,TRBV29-1,TRBD1,CSAHDRVGAEAFF,TGCAGCGCCCACGACAGGGTTGGGGCTGAAGCTTTCTTT
NA,TRBJ1-2,TRBV18,TRBD1,CASSPLGTGSTNYGYTF,TGTGCCAGCTCACCGTTGGGGACAGGTTCGACTAACTATGGCTACACCTTC
NA,TRBJ2-1,TRBV11-2,TRBD2,CASSLRFIAGGRYEQFF,TGTGCCAGCAGCTTACGGTTCATAGCGGGGGGGCGGTATGAGCAGTTCTTC
NA,TRBJ1-6,TRBV6-1,NA,CASSDGIRGNSPLHF,TGTGCCAGCAGTGATGGTATCAGGGGAAATTCACCCCTCCACTTT
NA,TRBJ2-2,TRBV18,TRBD2,CASSRLSSGTPNTGELFF,TGTGCCAGTTCCAGGCTTTCTAGCGGCACTCCGAACACCGGGGAGCTGTTTTTT
NA,TRBJ2-7,TRBV19,NA,CASRIRDSYEQYF,TGTGCCAGTAGAATACGGGACTCCTACGAGCAGTACTTC
NA,TRBJ2-1,TRBV4-1,TRBD1,CASSQDPGQGAFNEQFF,TGCGCCAGCAGCCAAGACCCCGGACAGGGGGCATTTAATGAGCAGTTCTTC
NA,TRBJ2-4,TRBV28,TRBD2,CASSRGLAGGQRRF,TGTGCCAGCAGCCGGGGACTAGCGGGGGGGCAAAGGAGGTTC
NA,TRBJ2-2,TRBV5-1,TRBD1,CASSLEGQGRELFF,TGCGCCAGCAGCTTGGAAGGACAGGGAAGGGAGCTGTTTTTT
NA,TRBJ1-2,TRBV5-1,TRBD1,CASSETGQNRYGYTF,TGCGCCAGCAGTGAGACGGGACAGAATCGCTATGGCTACACCTTC
NA,TRBJ2-7,TRBV4-1,TRBD2,CASSQISGSGSYEQYF,TGCGCCAGCAGCCAAATTAGCGGGAGTGGATCCTACGAGCAGTACTTC
NA,TRBJ2-5,TRBV29-1,NA,CSATSPGETQYF,TGCAGCGCTACTAGTCCCGGGGAGACCCAGTACTTC
NA,TRBJ1-1,TRBV5-4,TRBD1,CASRQDRVVTEAFF,TGTGCCAGCAGACAGGACAGGGTAGTCACTGAAGCTTTCTTT
NA,TRBJ1-1,TRBV2,NA,CASSASGGIEAFF,TGTGCCAGCAGTGCCTCGGGGGGGATTGAAGCTTTCTTT
NA,TRBJ1-5,TRBV27,NA,CASSLTGYQPQHF,TGTGCCAGCAGTCTCACAGGGTATCAGCCCCAGCATTTT
once,TRBJ2-4,TRBV7-9,NA,CASSLMGGTKNIQYF,TGTGCCAGCAGCTTAATGGGGGGTACCAAAAACATTCAGTACTTC
NA,TRBJ2-2,TRBV30,NA,CACHLGGQTPLPNTGELFF,TGTGCCTGCCACTTAGGCGGGCAGACACCCCTACCGAACACCGGGGAGCTGTTTTTT
NA,TRBJ1-2,TRBV29-1,TRBD1,CSVYKRDRDLYTF,TGCAGCGTTTATAAGCGGGACAGGGACCTCTACACCTTC
NA,TRBJ1-3,TRBV15,NA,CATREVSGNTIYF,TGTGCCACCCGAGAAGTCTCTGGAAACACCATATATTTT
NA,TRBJ1-2,TRBV6-5,TRBD1,CASRTQGVDYTF,TGTGCCAGCAGAACGCAGGGGGTTGACTACACCTTC
NA,TRBJ2-1,TRBV29-1,NA,CSVAEGRQFF,TGCAGCGTTGCAGAGGGCAGGCAGTTCTTC
NA,TRBJ2-7,TRBV20-1,TRBD2,CSASSSGGPGAYEQYF,TGCAGTGCTAGTTCGAGCGGGGGGCCCGGCGCCTACGAGCAGTACTTC
NA,TRBJ2-7,TRBV9,TRBD2,CASSVATSGDYEQYF,TGTGCCAGCAGCGTTGCGACTAGCGGGGACTACGAGCAGTACTTC
NA,TRBJ2-6,TRBV27,NA,CASSFLSGANVLTF,TGTGCCAGCAGTTTCCTCTCTGGGGCCAACGTCCTGACTTTC
NA,TRBJ1-1,TRBV11-3,NA,CASSLVSPEAFF,TGTGCCAGCAGCTTAGTTAGCCCTGAAGCTTTCTTT
NA,TRBJ2-2,TRBV9,NA,CASSVAQNTGELFF,TGTGCCAGCAGCGTAGCCCAGAACACCGGGGAGCTGTTTTTT
NA,TRBJ1-1,TRBV27,NA,CASRYRAQKSEAFF,TGTGCCAGCAGGTACAGGGCCCAAAAGTCGGAAGCTTTCTTT
once,TRBJ1-3,TRBV5-5,NA,CASSLDLAPGNTIYF,TGTGCCAGCAGCTTGGACTTAGCCCCTGGAAACACCATATATTTT
NA,TRBJ1-5,TRBV10-3,TRBD1,CAISESLGQGDSNQPQHF,TGTGCCATCAGTGAATCTTTGGGACAGGGGGACAGCAATCAGCCCCAGCATTTT
NA,TRBJ2-5,TRBV7-9,NA,CASSLPLRGQKETQYF,TGTGCCAGCAGCCTACCCCTGCGGGGGCAAAAGGAGACCCAGTACTTC
NA,TRBJ2-1,TRBV10-3,TRBD2,CAISESWTSGGALDEQFF,TGTGCCATCAGTGAGTCTTGGACTAGCGGGGGGGCCTTAGATGAGCAGTTCTTC
NA,TRBJ2-5,TRBV18,NA,CASSPAGPQETQYF,TGTGCCAGCTCACCAGCGGGGCCCCAAGAGACCCAGTACTTC